The clone carrying this TCR beta chain has at least ten counts. Its specificity is not known. Each CDR3 protein gets one entry after TCRdb re-called the 5' RACE reads with MiXCR. The data show about 7,000 distinct CDR3 sequences, about an eighth seen once. This record comes from a study of spatial heterogeneity in lung cancer. General observations from the study: Tumor mutation counts were tracked by expanded intratumoral alpha and beta TCR counts.

Time point reported: sample taken at primary tumor resection. The CDR3 is 14 amino acids. Trimming removed 5 bases from V and 2 bases from J; junction bases left unmatched: 3. Germline CDR1 reads SEHNR; CDR2 reads FQNEAQ (reference sequence). The rearrangement uses TRBV7-9 and TRBJ2-7; TRBD1 aligns across 10 bases. The source is a male donor with early-stage non-small cell lung cancer. The sample here was lung tumor tissue, taken at surgery. CDR3 residues: CASSPGTGAYEQYF. Written as DNA, the CDR3 is TGTGCCAGCAGCCCAGGGACAGGGGCCTACGAGCAGTACTTC.